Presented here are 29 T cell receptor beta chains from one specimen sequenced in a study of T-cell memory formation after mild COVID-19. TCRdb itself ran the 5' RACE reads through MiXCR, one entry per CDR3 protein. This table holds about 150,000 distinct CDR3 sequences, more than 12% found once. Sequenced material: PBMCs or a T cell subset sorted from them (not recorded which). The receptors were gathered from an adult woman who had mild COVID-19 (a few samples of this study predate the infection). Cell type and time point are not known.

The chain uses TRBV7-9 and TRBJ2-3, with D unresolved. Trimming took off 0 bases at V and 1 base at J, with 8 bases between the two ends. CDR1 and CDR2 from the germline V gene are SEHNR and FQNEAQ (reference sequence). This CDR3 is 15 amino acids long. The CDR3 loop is CASSLAGFGTDTQYF. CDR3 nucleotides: TGTGCCAGCAGCTTAGCGGGATTCGGCACAGATACGCAGTATTTT.

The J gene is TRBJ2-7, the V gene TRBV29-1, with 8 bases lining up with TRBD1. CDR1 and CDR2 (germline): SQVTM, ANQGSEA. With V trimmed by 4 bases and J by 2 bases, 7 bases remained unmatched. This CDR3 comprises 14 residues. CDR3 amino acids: CSVGDRLTPYEQYF. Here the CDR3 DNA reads TGCAGCGTTGGGGACAGGCTAACCCCCTACGAGCAGTACTTC.

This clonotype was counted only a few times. This chain's CDR3 is CASSQEDRAYNEQFF. The CDR3 nucleotides read TGCGCCAGCAGCCAAGAGGACAGAGCCTACAATGAGCAGTTCTTC. This chain joins TRBV4-1 and TRBJ2-1; possibly TRBD1 for D (6 bases). The CDR3 has 15 residues. Trimming shortened V by 0 bases and J by 2 bases, and 8 bases separated the two germline ends. Germline CDR1 MGHRA, CDR2 YSYEKL.

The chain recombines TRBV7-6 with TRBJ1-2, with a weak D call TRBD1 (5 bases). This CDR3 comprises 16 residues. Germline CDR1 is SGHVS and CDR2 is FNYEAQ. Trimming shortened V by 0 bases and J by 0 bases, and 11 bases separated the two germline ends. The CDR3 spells CASSLAGLTANYGYTF. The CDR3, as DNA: TGTGCCAGCAGCTTAGCCGGGTTGACAGCTAACTATGGCTACACCTTC.

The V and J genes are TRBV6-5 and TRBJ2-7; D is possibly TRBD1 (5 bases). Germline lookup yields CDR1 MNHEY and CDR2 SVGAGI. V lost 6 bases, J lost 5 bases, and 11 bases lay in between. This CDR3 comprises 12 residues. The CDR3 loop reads CASSNRYHEQYF. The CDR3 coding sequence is TGTGCCAGCAGCAACAGGTACCACGAGCAGTACTTC.

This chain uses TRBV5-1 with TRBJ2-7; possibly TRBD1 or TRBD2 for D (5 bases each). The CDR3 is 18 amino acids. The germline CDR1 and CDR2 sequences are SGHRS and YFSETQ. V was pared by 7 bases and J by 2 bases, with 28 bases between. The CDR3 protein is CASLPLGRDEMITYEQYF. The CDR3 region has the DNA TGCGCCAGCCTCCCTCTGGGCAGGGACGAGATGATTACCTACGAGCAGTACTTC.

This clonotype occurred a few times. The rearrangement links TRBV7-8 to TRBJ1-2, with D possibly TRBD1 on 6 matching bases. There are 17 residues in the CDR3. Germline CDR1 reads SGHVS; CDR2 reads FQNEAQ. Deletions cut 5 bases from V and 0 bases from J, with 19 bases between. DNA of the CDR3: TGTGCCAGCAGCCCCCGGGACACCACGTTAGCTAACTATGGCTACACCTTC. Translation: CASSPRDTTLANYGYTF.

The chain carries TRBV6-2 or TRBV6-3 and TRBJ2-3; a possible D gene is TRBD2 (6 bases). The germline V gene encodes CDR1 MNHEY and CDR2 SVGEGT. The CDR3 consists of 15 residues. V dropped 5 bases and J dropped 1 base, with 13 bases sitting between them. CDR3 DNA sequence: TGTGCCAGCAGTAAACCGGGACTGCGCACAGATACGCAGTATTTT. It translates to CASSKPGLRTDTQYF.

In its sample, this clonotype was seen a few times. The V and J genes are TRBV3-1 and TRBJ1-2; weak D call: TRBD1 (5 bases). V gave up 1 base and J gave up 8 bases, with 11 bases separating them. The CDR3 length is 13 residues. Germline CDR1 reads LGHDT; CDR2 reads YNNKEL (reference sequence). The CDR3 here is CASSQGRDRGYTF. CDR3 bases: TGTGCCAGCAGCCAAGGGAGGGACCGAGGCTACACCTTC. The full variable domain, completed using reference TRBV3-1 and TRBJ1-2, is DTAVSQTPKYLVTQMGNDKSIKCEQNLGHDTMYWYKQDSKKFLKIMFSYNNKELIINETVPNRFSPKSPDKAHLNLHINSLELGDSAVYFCASSQGRDRGYTFGSGTRLTVV.

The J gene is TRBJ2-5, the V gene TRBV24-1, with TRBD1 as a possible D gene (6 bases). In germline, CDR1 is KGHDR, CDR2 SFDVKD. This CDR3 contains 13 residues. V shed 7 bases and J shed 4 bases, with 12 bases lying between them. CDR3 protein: CATSPQGRETQYF. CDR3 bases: TGTGCCACCAGCCCGCAGGGGCGAGAGACCCAGTACTTC.

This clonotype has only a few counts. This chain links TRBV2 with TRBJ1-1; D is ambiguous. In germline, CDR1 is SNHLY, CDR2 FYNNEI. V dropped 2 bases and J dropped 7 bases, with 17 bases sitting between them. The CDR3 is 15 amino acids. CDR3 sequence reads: CASSEMPPSASEAFF. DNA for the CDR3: TGTGCCAGCAGTGAAATGCCCCCCTCGGCGAGTGAAGCTTTCTTT. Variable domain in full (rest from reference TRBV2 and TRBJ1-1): EPEVTQTPSHQVTQMGQEVILRCVPISNHLYFYWYRQILGQKVEFLVSFYNNEISEKSEIFDDQFSVERPDGSNFTLKIRSTKLEDSAMYFCASSEMPPSASEAFFGQGTRLTVV.

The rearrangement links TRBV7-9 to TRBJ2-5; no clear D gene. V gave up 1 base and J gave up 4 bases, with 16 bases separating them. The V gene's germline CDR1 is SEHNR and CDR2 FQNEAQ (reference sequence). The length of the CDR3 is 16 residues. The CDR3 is CASSLVSGNSGETQYF. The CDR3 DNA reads TGTGCCAGCAGCTTAGTATCTGGAAACTCCGGAGAGACCCAGTACTTC.

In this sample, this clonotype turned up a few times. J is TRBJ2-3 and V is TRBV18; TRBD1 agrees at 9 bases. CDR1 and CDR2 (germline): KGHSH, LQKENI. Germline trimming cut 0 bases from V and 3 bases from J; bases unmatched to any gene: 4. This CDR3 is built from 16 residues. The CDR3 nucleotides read TGTGCCAGCTCACCACCGGGACAGGGCTTAACAGATACGCAGTATTTT. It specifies CASSPPGQGLTDTQYF.

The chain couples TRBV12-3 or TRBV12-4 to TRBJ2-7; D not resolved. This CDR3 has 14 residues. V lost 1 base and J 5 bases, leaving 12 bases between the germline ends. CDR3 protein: CASSLGVFTNEQYF. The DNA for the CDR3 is TGTGCCAGCAGTTTAGGGGTATTTACGAACGAGCAGTACTTC.

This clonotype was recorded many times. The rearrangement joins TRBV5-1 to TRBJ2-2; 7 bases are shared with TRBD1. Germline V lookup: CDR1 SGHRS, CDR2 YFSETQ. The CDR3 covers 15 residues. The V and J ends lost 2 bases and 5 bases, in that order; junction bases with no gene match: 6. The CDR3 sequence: CASSLAVTGTGELFF. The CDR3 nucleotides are TGCGCCAGCAGCTTAGCCGTGACAGGGACCGGGGAGCTGTTTTTT.

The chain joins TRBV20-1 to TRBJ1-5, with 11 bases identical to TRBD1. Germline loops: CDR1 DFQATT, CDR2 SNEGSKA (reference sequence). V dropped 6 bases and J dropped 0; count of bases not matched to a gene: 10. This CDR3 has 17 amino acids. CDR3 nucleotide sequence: TGCAGTGCCCGAGGACAGGGGGCAATTTATAGCAATCAGCCCCAGCATTTT. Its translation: CSARGQGAIYSNQPQHF.

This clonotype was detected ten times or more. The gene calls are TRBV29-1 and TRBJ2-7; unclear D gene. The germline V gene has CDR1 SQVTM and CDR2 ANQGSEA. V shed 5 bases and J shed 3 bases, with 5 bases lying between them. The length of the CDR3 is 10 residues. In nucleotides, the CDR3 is TGCAGCGTTATTGACTACGAGCAGTACTTC. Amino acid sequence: CSVIDYEQYF.

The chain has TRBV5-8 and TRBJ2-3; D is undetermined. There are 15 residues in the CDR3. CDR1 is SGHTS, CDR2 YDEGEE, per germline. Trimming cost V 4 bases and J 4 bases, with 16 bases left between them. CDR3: CASSQARLSADTQYF. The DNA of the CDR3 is TGTGCCAGCAGCCAGGCCCGGCTAAGCGCAGATACGCAGTATTTT.

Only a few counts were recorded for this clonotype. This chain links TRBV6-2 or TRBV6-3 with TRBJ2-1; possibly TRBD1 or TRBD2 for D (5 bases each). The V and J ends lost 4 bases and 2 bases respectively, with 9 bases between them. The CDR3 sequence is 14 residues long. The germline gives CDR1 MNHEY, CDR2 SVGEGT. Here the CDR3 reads CASSSSGPYNEQFF. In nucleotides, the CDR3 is TGTGCCAGCAGTTCCTCGGGACCCTACAATGAGCAGTTCTTC.

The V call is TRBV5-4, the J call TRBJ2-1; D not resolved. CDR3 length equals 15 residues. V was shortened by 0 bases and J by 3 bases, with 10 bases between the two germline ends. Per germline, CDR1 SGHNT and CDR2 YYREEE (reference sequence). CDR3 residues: CASSLDGSVYNEQFF. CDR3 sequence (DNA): TGTGCCAGCAGCTTGGATGGGTCCGTCTACAATGAGCAGTTCTTC.

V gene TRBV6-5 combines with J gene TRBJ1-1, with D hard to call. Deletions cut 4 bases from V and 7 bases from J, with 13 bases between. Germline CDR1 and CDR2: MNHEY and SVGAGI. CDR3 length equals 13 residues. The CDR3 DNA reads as TGTGCCAGCAGTTTAAACCCCCGGGATGAAGCTTTCTTT. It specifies CASSLNPRDEAFF.

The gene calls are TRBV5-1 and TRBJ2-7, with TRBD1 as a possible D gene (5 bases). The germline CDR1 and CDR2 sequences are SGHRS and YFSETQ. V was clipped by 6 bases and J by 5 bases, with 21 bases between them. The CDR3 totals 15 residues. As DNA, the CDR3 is TGCGCCAGCACCACCTCGCAGCCCACAGGAAACGAGCAGTACGTC. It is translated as CASTTSQPTGNEQYV.

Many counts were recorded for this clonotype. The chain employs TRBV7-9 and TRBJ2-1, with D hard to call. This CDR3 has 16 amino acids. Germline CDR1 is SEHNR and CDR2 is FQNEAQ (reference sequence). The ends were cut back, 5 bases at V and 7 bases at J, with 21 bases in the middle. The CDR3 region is CASSATGPAVWNEQFF. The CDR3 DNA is TGTGCCAGCAGCGCAACCGGGCCGGCGGTTTGGAATGAGCAGTTCTTC.

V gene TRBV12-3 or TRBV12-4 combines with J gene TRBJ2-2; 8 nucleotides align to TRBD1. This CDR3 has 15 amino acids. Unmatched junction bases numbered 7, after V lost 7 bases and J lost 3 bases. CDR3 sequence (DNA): TGTGCCAGCACCCCGGACAGGGTGGACACCGGGGAGCTGTTTTTT. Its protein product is CASTPDRVDTGELFF.

The CDR3: CASSLERESYEQYF. As DNA, the CDR3 is TGTGCCAGCAGCCTCGAACGGGAGAGCTACGAGCAGTACTTC. The chain employs TRBV6-5 and TRBJ2-7, with D tentatively TRBD2 (6 bases). CDR1 MNHEY and CDR2 SVGAGI come from the germline V gene. The CDR3 consists of 14 residues. Deletions cut 6 bases from V and 3 bases from J, with 15 bases between.

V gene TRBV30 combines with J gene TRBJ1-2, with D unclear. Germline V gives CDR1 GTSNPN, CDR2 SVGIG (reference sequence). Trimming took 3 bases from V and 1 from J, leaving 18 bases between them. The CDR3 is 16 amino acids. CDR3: CAWRDRGRALNYGYTF. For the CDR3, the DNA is TGTGCCTGGAGGGATCGCGGACGAGCGCTTAACTATGGCTACACCTTC.

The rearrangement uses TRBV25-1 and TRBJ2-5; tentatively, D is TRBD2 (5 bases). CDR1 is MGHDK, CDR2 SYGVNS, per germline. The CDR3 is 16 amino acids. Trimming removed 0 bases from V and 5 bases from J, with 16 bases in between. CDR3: CASSEYWGLAYETQYF. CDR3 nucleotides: TGTGCCAGCAGTGAATATTGGGGTCTAGCTTATGAGACCCAGTACTTC.

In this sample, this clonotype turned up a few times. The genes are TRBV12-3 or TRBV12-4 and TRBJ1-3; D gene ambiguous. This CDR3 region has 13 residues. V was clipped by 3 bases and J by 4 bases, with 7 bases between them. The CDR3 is CASSFGWGNTIYF. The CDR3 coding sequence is TGTGCCAGCAGTTTTGGGTGGGGAAACACCATATATTTT.

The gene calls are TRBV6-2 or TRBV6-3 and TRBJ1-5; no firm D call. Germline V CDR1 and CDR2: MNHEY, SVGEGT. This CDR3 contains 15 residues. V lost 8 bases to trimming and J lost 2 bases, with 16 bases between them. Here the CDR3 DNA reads TGTGCCAGCGCCTTCAGCGCCTGGGGCAATCAGCCCCAGCATTTT. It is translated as CASAFSAWGNQPQHF.